This T cell receptor beta chain was identified in a study of blood T cell repertoires in COVID-19. This CDR3 spans 13 amino acids. V lost 7 bases and J 2 bases, leaving 10 bases between the germline ends. The germline V gene has CDR1 MDHEN and CDR2 SYDVKM. How the authors handled the data: Cell counts per sample came from amplifying reference gene primers. Measured with immunoSEQ multiplex PCR; TCRdb has only the in-frame clones, and not every one. V, J and clone size are those of that table, while D and trimming were read from the DNA. The sample has about 210,000 clones; 70% to 85% are singletons. This chain joins TRBV28 and TRBJ2-3; D perhaps matches TRBD1 (5 bases). Sequenced: peripheral blood. This clonotype was sampled from an elderly woman with COVID-19, enrolled during active disease. For the CDR3, the DNA is TGTGCCAGCACCGACAGCCTCACAGATACGCAGTATTTT. Translated: CASTDSLTDTQYF.